These 32 T cell receptor beta chains were all obtained from the same sample, sequenced in a study of OX40 agonist ivuxolimab in advanced cancers. Sequencing was performed with immunoSEQ multiplex PCR; in TCRdb, only in-frame clones are kept and a portion is missing. The sample comprises 95,000 to 150,000 clones, under 95% of which are singletons, and 0.81% rests with the top ten. The sequenced sample was CD4+ or CD8+ T cells sorted from blood, obtained in a trial of the OX40 agonist ivuxolimab. These receptors came from an adult with an advanced solid tumor such as melanoma, head and neck, liver or kidney cancer.

The genes are TRBV19 and TRBJ2-7, with TRBD2 identical over 10 bases. Germline V gene sequence: CDR1 LNHDA, CDR2 SQIVND (reference sequence). V shed 5 bases, J shed 3 bases, and the junction held 4 bases outside the gene matches. This CDR3 has 14 amino acids. CDR3 loop: CASSRTSGFYEQYF. The CDR3 DNA reads TGTGCCAGTAGTCGGACTAGCGGTTTCTACGAGCAGTACTTC. Using reference TRBV19 and TRBJ2-7 for the parts outside the CDR3, the full variable domain is DGGITQSPKYLFRKEGQNVTLSCEQNLNHDAMYWYRQDPGQGLRLIYYSQIVNDFQKGDIAEGYSVSREKKESFPLTVTSAQKNPTAFYLCASSRTSGFYEQYFGPGTRLTVT.

The chain links TRBV12-5 to TRBJ2-3; tentatively, D is TRBD2 (7 bases). Germline assignment: CDR1 LGHNT and CDR2 FRNRAP. V lost 6 bases and J 5 bases, leaving 12 bases between the germline ends. The CDR3 spans 13 residues. CDR3 loop: CASGAGAVDTQYF. Written as DNA, the CDR3 is TGTGCTAGTGGGGCGGGGGCTGTAGATACGCAGTATTTT.

The J gene is TRBJ2-3, the V gene TRBV21-1; TRBD2 is the table's D call, not checked against the DNA. TRBV21-1 is deemed a pseudogene. This CDR3 is 17 amino acids long. CDR3 nucleotide sequence: TGTGCCAGCACTATAGCGGGAGGGCCATCAGGCACAGATACGCAGTATTTT. Protein: CASTIAGGPSGTDTQYF.

The chain links TRBV29-1 to TRBJ2-2; the D is unclear. V lost 5 bases and J lost 4, with 17 bases in between. CDR1 and CDR2 from the germline V gene are SQVTM and ANQGSEA. The CDR3 totals 15 residues. The CDR3 loop reads CSVTFSSSGTGELFF. Here the CDR3 DNA reads TGCAGCGTTACCTTTAGCAGTTCGGGCACCGGGGAGCTGTTTTTT.

V usage is TRBV18 and J usage is TRBJ2-2, with D possibly being TRBD1 (6 bases). The V gene's germline CDR1 is KGHSH and CDR2 LQKENI. The ends were cut back, 3 bases at V and 1 base at J, with 6 bases in the middle. The CDR3 totals 14 residues. The CDR3 is CASSPTGNTGELFF. The CDR3 nucleotides read TGTGCCAGCTCACCGACAGGGAACACCGGGGAGCTGTTTTTT.

The chain is built from TRBV2 and TRBJ2-7, with D perhaps matching TRBD1 (6 bases). Between the trimmed V and J ends, which lost 6 bases and 7 bases, there was a span of 19 bases. CDR1 is SNHLY, CDR2 FYNNEI, per germline. CDR3 length: 14 amino acids. CDR3 sequence: CASRDRLSPREQYF. The CDR3 DNA is TGTGCCAGCAGGGACAGACTCTCCCCAAGAGAGCAGTACTTC.

The V and J genes are TRBV7-2 and TRBJ2-5; 13 positions agree with TRBD2. The J call may be mistaken, given a closer DNA end match to TRBJ2-7. The germline V gene has CDR1 SGHTA and CDR2 FQGNSA. CDR3 length: 16 residues. This CDR3 reads CASSRGTSGDHYEQYF. CDR3 coding DNA: TGTGCCAGCAGCCGGGGGACTAGCGGGGATCACTACGAGCAGTACTTC.

This chain joins TRBV9 and TRBJ2-3, with 8 bases fitting TRBD2. Germline CDR1 reads SGDLS; CDR2 reads YYNGEE. CDR3 length equals 18 residues. The V gene end was trimmed by 4 bases and the J gene end by 0 bases; junction bases not matched to a gene: 13. CDR3 in amino acids: CASSSPRTSGSSTDTQYF. The CDR3 region has the DNA TGTGCCAGCAGCTCACCCAGAACTAGCGGCTCTAGCACAGATACGCAGTATTTT.

The gene calls are TRBV7-9 and TRBJ1-1; 10 bases are a match to TRBD1. The CDR3 is 17 amino acids. Germline V CDR1 and CDR2: SEHNR, FQNEAQ (reference sequence). The junction had 10 bases not matched to a gene; V was cut back by 5 bases and J by 1 base. Here the CDR3 DNA reads TGTGCCAGCAGCCGGCAGGGGACAGGGGCGCGGAACACTGAAGCTTTCTTT. This sequence encodes CASSRQGTGARNTEAFF.

This chain links TRBV13 with TRBJ2-3; TRBD2 is a possible D gene (7 bases). The CDR3 totals 13 residues. V was clipped by 7 bases and J by 6 bases, with 14 bases between them. Germline CDR1 reads PRHDT; CDR2 reads FYEKMQ (reference sequence). As DNA, the CDR3 is TGTGCCAGCATCTCACAGGGAGGGGATACGCAGTATTTT. Amino acids: CASISQGGDTQYF.

This rearrangement joins TRBV5-6 to TRBJ2-7; 11 nucleotides align to TRBD1. The J segment lost 2 bases and the V segment lost 4 bases, leaving 2 bases of the junction unmatched. This CDR3 spans 14 amino acids. Looked up from germline, CDR1 is SGHDT and CDR2 is YYEEEE. The CDR3 sequence is CASSAGQGAYEQYF. The DNA for the CDR3 is TGTGCCAGCAGCGCGGGACAGGGGGCCTACGAGCAGTACTTC.

The V call is TRBV11-3, the J call TRBJ2-5; 7 bases align to TRBD1. The J call may not be correct, given that the DNA end is closer to TRBJ2-7. The CDR3 is made up of 14 amino acids. In germline, CDR1 is SGHNT, CDR2 YENEEA. The CDR3 DNA reads as TGTGCCAGCAGCTTATCCGGGACAGCCCTCGAGCAGTACTTC. It encodes CASSLSGTALEQYF.

V gene TRBV19 combines with J gene TRBJ2-5, with D possibly being TRBD1 (5 bases). Trimming took 2 bases from V and 3 from J, leaving 10 bases between them. The germline gives CDR1 LNHDA, CDR2 SQIVND (reference sequence). This CDR3 contains 14 residues. CDR3 sequence (DNA): TGTGCCAGTAGTATAAAAGGCAGGGAAGAGACCCAGTACTTC. Its protein is CASSIKGREETQYF.

J is TRBJ1-1 and V is TRBV2, with TRBD1 identical over 8 bases. V lost 6 bases to trimming and J lost 12 bases; unmatched junction nucleotides: 15. In germline, CDR1 is SNHLY, CDR2 FYNNEI. The CDR3 totals 14 residues. As DNA, the CDR3 is TGTGCCAGCAGGGAAACAATCGGGACAGGAATTACTTTCTTT. Translated: CASRETIGTGITFF.

Here the CDR3 reads CASSYSTVNTEAFF. Here the CDR3 DNA reads TGTGCCAGCAGTTACTCGACTGTGAACACTGAAGCTTTCTTT. V is TRBV6-5 and J is TRBJ1-1; unclear D gene. The CDR3 is 14 residues long. Trimming pared 0 bases from V and 0 bases from J, leaving 5 bases between. Germline V gene sequence: CDR1 MNHEY, CDR2 SVGAGI.

The genes are TRBV19 and TRBJ1-4, with D possibly TRBD1 on 6 matching bases. The length of the CDR3 is 14 residues. V was clipped by 9 bases and J by 5 bases, with 16 bases between them. Germline assignment: CDR1 LNHDA and CDR2 SQIVND (reference sequence). This CDR3 reads CASLHRGGNEKLFF. The CDR3 DNA is TGTGCCAGCCTCCATCGGGGGGGCAATGAAAAACTGTTTTTT.

This sequence joins TRBV6-6 and TRBJ1-6, with no clear D. V was clipped by 0 bases and J by 6 bases, with 12 bases between them. The germline gives CDR1 MNHNY, CDR2 SVGAGI (reference sequence). The CDR3 is 16 residues long. The CDR3 is CASSYSEGSSNSPLHF. The CDR3 DNA follows: TGTGCCAGCAGTTACTCGGAGGGTTCGAGTAATTCACCCCTCCACTTT.

Regarding this clone: This sample also contains other DNA sequences that code for the same CDR3. The chain couples TRBV5-1 to TRBJ2-1; 10 nucleotides agree with TRBD1. The V gene end was trimmed by 0 bases and the J gene end by 4 bases; junction bases not matched to a gene: 1. Germline V CDR1 and CDR2: SGHRS, YFSETQ. The CDR3 spans 15 residues. The CDR3, as DNA: TGCGCCAGCAGCTTGGGACAGGGGGCTTACAATGAGCAGTTCTTC. Residues: CASSLGQGAYNEQFF.

The rearrangement uses TRBV7-3 and TRBJ1-1; tentative D call: TRBD1 (6 bases). CDR1 and CDR2 (germline): SGHTA, FQGTGA. V lost 5 bases to trimming and J lost 4 bases, with 14 bases between them. This CDR3 has 14 amino acids. CDR3 sequence (DNA): TGTGCCAGCAGCCAACAATCGGGGGCCACTGAAGCTTTCTTT. It is translated as CASSQQSGATEAFF.

This clone was detected once. The chain joins TRBV27 to TRBJ1-5; no reliable D call. The V gene's germline CDR1 is MNHEY and CDR2 SMNVEV (reference sequence). This CDR3 has 15 residues. With 0 bases removed from V and 5 bases from J, the gap between germline ends came to 11 bases. The chain's CDR3 is CASSLSGKGYQPQHF. The CDR3 nucleotides read TGTGCCAGCAGTTTATCCGGGAAGGGCTATCAGCCCCAGCATTTT.

This clone was seen a few times. V and J are TRBV10-2 and TRBJ2-7; possible D gene TRBD1, 6 bases. Per germline, CDR1 WSHSY and CDR2 SAAADI. Deletions cut 6 bases from V and 4 bases from J, with 13 bases between. The CDR3 has 13 amino acids. Here the CDR3 DNA reads TGCGCCAGCAGGCTAGGACAGACATACGAGCAGTACTTC. Its translation is CASRLGQTYEQYF.

The V gene is TRBV5-1, the J gene TRBJ2-7; tentatively, D is TRBD2 (6 bases). V gave up 0 bases and J gave up 0 bases, with 13 bases separating them. The CDR3 runs to 16 residues. Germline CDR1 and CDR2: SGHRS and YFSETQ. This CDR3 is CASSLEVAESSYEQYF. In nucleotides, the CDR3 is TGCGCCAGCAGCTTGGAGGTAGCGGAAAGCTCCTACGAGCAGTACTTC.

The chain couples TRBV10-3 to TRBJ1-3; D is possibly TRBD1 (5 bases). This CDR3 is built from 15 residues. The ends were cut back, 0 bases at V and 4 bases at J, with 10 bases in the middle. Germline V gene lookup returns CDR1 ENHRY and CDR2 SYGVKD. DNA for the CDR3: TGTGCCATCAGTGAGTCGGGGGGAACCGGAAACACCATATATTTT. Its protein is CAISESGGTGNTIYF.

This chain uses TRBV9 with TRBJ1-3; weak D call: TRBD1 (5 bases). V lost 3 bases to trimming and J lost 2 bases, with 18 bases between them. The CDR3 is 17 residues long. CDR1 and CDR2 from the germline V gene are SGDLS and YYNGEE. The CDR3 DNA is TGTGCCAGCAGCGATGTCGGGGCGAGGCAGGCTGGAAACACCATATATTTT. Amino acid sequence: CASSDVGARQAGNTIYF.

V gene TRBV28 combines with J gene TRBJ2-4; perhaps D is TRBD1 or TRBD2 (5 bases each). Germline-derived CDR1 and CDR2 are MDHEN and SYDVKM. The V gene lost 7 bases and the J gene lost 4 bases, with 17 bases spanning the gap. The CDR3 runs 15 residues. The CDR3 loop is CASTLGGARKNIQYF. The CDR3 DNA sequence: TGTGCCAGCACTCTTGGGGGTGCCAGAAAAAACATTCAGTACTTC.

The rearrangement links TRBV2 to TRBJ2-3, with TRBD2 as a possible D gene (5 bases). Germline V gives CDR1 SNHLY, CDR2 FYNNEI. The CDR3 sequence is 16 residues long. Trimming took off 5 bases at V and 0 bases at J, with 15 bases between the two ends. The CDR3 DNA is TGTGCCAGCAGTCCCCCCCCAAGGACTAGCACAGATACGCAGTATTTT. Translating it yields CASSPPPRTSTDTQYF. The whole variable domain, filled in from reference TRBV2 and TRBJ2-3, reads EPEVTQTPSHQVTQMGQEVILRCVPISNHLYFYWYRQILGQKVEFLVSFYNNEISEKSEIFDDQFSVERPDGSNFTLKIRSTKLEDSAMYFCASSPPPRTSTDTQYFGPGTRLTVL.

V is TRBV7-9 and J is TRBJ2-3, with 7 nucleotides matching TRBD1. With V trimmed by 5 bases and J by 2 bases, 4 bases remained unmatched. The CDR3 is 14 residues long. CDR1 and CDR2 from the germline V gene are SEHNR and FQNEAQ (reference sequence). CDR3 residues: CASSGDSSTDTQYF. The DNA of the CDR3 is TGTGCCAGCAGCGGGGACAGCTCCACAGATACGCAGTATTTT. Using reference TRBV7-9 and TRBJ2-3 for the parts outside the CDR3, the full variable domain is DTGVSQNPRHKITKRGQNVTFRCDPISEHNRLYWYRQTLGQGPEFLTYFQNEAQLEKSRLLSDRFSAERPKGSFSTLEIQRTEQGDSAMYLCASSGDSSTDTQYFGPGTRLTVL.

The chain uses TRBV5-1 and TRBJ2-2; 9 bases agree with TRBD2. This CDR3 contains 16 residues. Germline lookup yields CDR1 SGHRS and CDR2 YFSETQ. V gave up 1 base and J gave up 3 bases; unmatched junction bases: 4. The CDR3 spells CASSLRVAGDTGELFF. The CDR3 DNA follows: TGCGCCAGCAGCTTGAGGGTAGCGGGAGACACCGGGGAGCTGTTTTTT.

The chain combines TRBV28 with TRBJ1-1; 7 bases map to TRBD1. CDR1 and CDR2 (germline): MDHEN, SYDVKM. The CDR3 length is 15 residues. V shed 6 bases, J shed 0 bases, and the junction held 7 bases outside the gene matches. In DNA form, the CDR3 reads TGTGCCAGCAGGGAAGGGGACAGAATGAACACTGAAGCTTTCTTT. As protein: CASREGDRMNTEAFF.

V gene TRBV10-3 combines with J gene TRBJ1-5; 8 positions agree with TRBD1. The CDR3 contains 14 residues. Germline CDR1 reads ENHRY; CDR2 reads SYGVKD. V was clipped by 8 bases and J by 6 bases; unmatched bases: 9. This CDR3 reads CAISDRAETQPQHF. The CDR3 DNA is TGTGCCATCTCGGACAGGGCTGAGACTCAGCCCCAGCATTTT.

This clone was recorded only once. The J gene is TRBJ2-2, the V gene TRBV6-5; a possible D gene is TRBD2 (7 bases). V lost 8 bases and J 6 bases, leaving 10 bases between the germline ends. This CDR3 contains 12 residues. The germline V gene has CDR1 MNHEY and CDR2 SVGAGI. Here the CDR3 reads CASRGAPGELFF. As DNA, the CDR3 is TGTGCCAGCCGGGGGGCCCCCGGGGAGCTGTTTTTT.

The chain is built from TRBV7-9 and TRBJ2-2; maybe TRBD1 (5 bases). Germline loops: CDR1 SEHNR, CDR2 FQNEAQ (reference sequence). The CDR3 has 14 residues. Trimming stripped 4 bases from V and 0 bases from J, with 6 bases between. The CDR3 loop is CASSSTANTGELFF. The CDR3 DNA follows: TGTGCCAGCAGCTCGACAGCGAACACCGGGGAGCTGTTTTTT.